Presented here are 31 T cell receptor beta chains from one specimen sequenced in a study of CD8+CD57+ T cells in acquired aplastic anemia. Genomic DNA provided the template from which TCR beta VDJ and CDR3 profiles were obtained. Via MiXCR, TCRdb re-called the reads, giving one row per CDR3 protein. The sample lists 200,000 to 300,000 distinct CDR3 sequences, approximately 50% seen once, with 7.8% in the top ten. Patients chosen for sequencing had shown CD8+CD57+ cell expansion by flow cytometry. The material sequenced was sorted CD4+, CD8+, or CD8+CD57+ T cells (not recorded which) from PBMCs. All receptors come from a human donor with aplastic anemia.

This clonotype was detected a few times. This sequence joins TRBV27 and TRBJ2-3; 11 bases are shared with TRBD1. This CDR3 region has 17 residues. CDR1 MNHEY and CDR2 SMNVEV come from the germline V gene (reference sequence). The V segment lost 3 bases and the J segment 4 bases; nucleotides outside the gene matches: 9. The CDR3 region is CASSFIWTGGRPDTQYF. The CDR3 region has the DNA TGTGCCAGCAGTTTCATTTGGACAGGGGGCCGCCCAGATACGCAGTATTTT.

There are many counts of this clonotype. The J gene is TRBJ2-7, the V gene TRBV12-3 or TRBV12-4, with 8 bases that match TRBD1. The CDR3 has 15 amino acids. Trimming cost V 3 bases and J 6 bases; bases outside gene matches: 10. The CDR3 is CASSFDGTGPTEQYF. CDR3 nucleotides: TGTGCCAGCAGTTTCGACGGGACAGGTCCTACCGAGCAGTACTTC.

V gene TRBV10-3 combines with J gene TRBJ1-2, with D maybe TRBD1 (5 bases). This CDR3 is 14 amino acids long. Per the germline V gene, CDR1 is ENHRY and CDR2 is SYGVKD. Trimming removed 0 bases at V and 4 bases at J, with 9 bases between. CDR3 protein: CAISESKGIYGYTF. Here the CDR3 DNA reads TGTGCCATCAGTGAGTCGAAGGGGATCTATGGCTACACCTTC.

This clonotype was recorded at least ten times. The chain couples TRBV11-2 to TRBJ2-3; TRBD2 is a possible D gene (5 bases). Germline V gene sequence: CDR1 SGHAT, CDR2 FQNNGV. V was trimmed by 5 bases and J by 5 bases, leaving 20 bases between them. The length of the CDR3 is 16 residues. The CDR3 reads CASSTSTGESRDTQYF. CDR3 in DNA: TGTGCCAGCAGCACGTCTACCGGGGAGTCGAGAGATACGCAGTATTTT.

This chain joins TRBV29-1 and TRBJ1-2; TRBD1 aligns across 9 bases. Trimming removed 6 bases from V and 8 bases from J; junction bases left unmatched: 7. CDR3 size: 12 residues. CDR1 is SQVTM, CDR2 ANQGSEA, per germline. The DNA of the CDR3 is TGCAGCGTGGGGACAGGGCGGGAAGGCTACACCTTC. Encoded protein: CSVGTGREGYTF.

The rearrangement links TRBV9 to TRBJ1-2, with D tentatively TRBD1 (5 bases). Trimming left V 3 bases short and J 10 bases short, with 13 bases between. From germline, CDR1 is SGDLS and CDR2 YYNGEE. This CDR3 comprises 12 residues. In DNA, the CDR3 is TGTGCCAGCAGCGGAGGGACGGGACTCTACACCTTC. This sequence encodes CASSGGTGLYTF.

The rearrangement uses TRBV2 and TRBJ1-6; D perhaps matches TRBD1 (5 bases). Germline V gene sequence: CDR1 SNHLY, CDR2 FYNNEI. CDR3 length: 14 amino acids. Trimming took off 9 bases at V and 5 bases at J, with 14 bases between the two ends. The CDR3 region is CARSSGPNNSPLHF. The CDR3 DNA reads TGTGCCAGATCCTCGGGACCCAATAATTCACCCCTCCACTTT.

This clonotype was counted at least ten times. CDR3 in amino acids: CASSGGYEQYF. The CDR3 DNA follows: TGTGCCAGCAGTGGGGGATACGAGCAGTACTTC. This chain uses TRBV12-3 or TRBV12-4 with TRBJ2-7; D is perhaps TRBD1 or TRBD2 (5 bases each). V was cut by 5 bases and J by 4 bases, with 6 bases left in between. This CDR3 is built from 11 residues.

V is TRBV7-9 and J is TRBJ2-3; D could derive from TRBD1 or TRBD2 (6 bases each). The CDR3 consists of 15 residues. The germline V and J ends were trimmed by 1 base and 1 base, with 9 bases remaining between them. The germline gives CDR1 SEHNR, CDR2 FQNEAQ (reference sequence). CDR3 amino acids: CASSLGGAGTDTQYF. The CDR3 DNA follows: TGTGCCAGCAGCTTAGGGGGGGCCGGCACAGATACGCAGTATTTT.

This chain links TRBV7-3 with TRBJ2-3, with unresolved D. This CDR3 is built from 14 residues. CDR1 is SGHTA and CDR2 is FQGTGA in the germline V gene. Trimming took off 0 bases at V and 2 bases at J, with 6 bases between the two ends. The CDR3 reads CASSLTGVTDTQYF. The CDR3 coding sequence is TGTGCCAGCAGCTTAACAGGAGTCACAGATACGCAGTATTTT.

Written as DNA, the CDR3 is TGTGCCAGCAGCCAGAGGACAGGGGTTGCCTACGAGCAGTACTTC. It is translated as CASSQRTGVAYEQYF. The genes are TRBV7-9 and TRBJ2-7, with 9 bases matching TRBD1. V lost 5 bases to trimming and J lost 2 bases; unmatched junction nucleotides: 7. There are 15 residues in the CDR3. Germline V gene lookup returns CDR1 SEHNR and CDR2 FQNEAQ (reference sequence).

This rearrangement joins TRBV2 to TRBJ1-5; D gene uncertain. V gave up 3 bases and J gave up 3 bases, with 9 bases separating them. The V gene's germline CDR1 is SNHLY and CDR2 FYNNEI. This CDR3 spans 14 amino acids. CDR3 bases: TGTGCCAGCAGTGATCGGGTACCCAATCAGCCCCAGCATTTT. The encoded protein is CASSDRVPNQPQHF. Full variable domain (rest looked up from reference TRBV2 and TRBJ1-5): EPEVTQTPSHQVTQMGQEVILRCVPISNHLYFYWYRQILGQKVEFLVSFYNNEISEKSEIFDDQFSVERPDGSNFTLKIRSTKLEDSAMYFCASSDRVPNQPQHFGDGTRLSIL.

Ten or more counts support this clonotype. The V call is TRBV7-9, the J call TRBJ2-7, with D unclear. The V gene's germline CDR1 is SEHNR and CDR2 FQNEAQ (reference sequence). The ends were cut back, 5 bases at V and 7 bases at J, with 9 bases in the middle. The CDR3 runs to 11 residues. This CDR3 is CASSPVPEQYF. The CDR3 nucleotides are TGTGCCAGCAGCCCCGTGCCTGAGCAGTACTTC.

There are many counts of this clonotype. The chain recombines TRBV4-1 with TRBJ2-7; D may be TRBD1 or TRBD2 (5 bases each). The length of the CDR3 is 19 residues. From germline, CDR1 is MGHRA and CDR2 YSYEKL. Trimming took off 0 bases at V and 4 bases at J, with 25 bases between the two ends. This CDR3 is CASSQEGWGSGIRPYEQYF. For the CDR3, the DNA is TGCGCCAGCAGCCAAGAAGGGTGGGGGTCGGGCATCAGGCCTTACGAGCAGTACTTC.

The chain couples TRBV2 to TRBJ2-5; D is undetermined. CDR3 size: 12 residues. V gave up 9 bases and J gave up 4 bases, with 12 bases separating them. Germline assignment: CDR1 SNHLY and CDR2 FYNNEI. The CDR3 here is CASGVVGETQYF. CDR3 nucleotide sequence: TGTGCCAGTGGGGTGGTAGGAGAGACCCAGTACTTC.

The chain uses TRBV9 and TRBJ2-7; the match to TRBD2 covers 11 bases. The CDR3 extends over 12 amino acids. Germline loops: CDR1 SGDLS, CDR2 YYNGEE. The junction had 6 bases not matched to a gene; V was cut back by 4 bases and J by 12 bases. The CDR3 loop reads CASSSTSGIPYF. The CDR3 nucleotides are TGTGCCAGCAGCTCGACTAGCGGGATTCCGTACTTC.

This chain uses TRBV6-1 with TRBJ2-1; the match to TRBD1 covers 7 bases. V shed 4 bases and J 2 bases; nucleotides not matched to a gene: 5. Germline-derived CDR1 and CDR2 are MNHNS and SASEGT. The CDR3 is 15 amino acids. DNA for the CDR3: TGTGCCAGCAGTGGACAGGGTATTACCTACAATGAGCAGTTCTTC. Amino acid sequence: CASSGQGITYNEQFF.

In this sample, this clonotype turned up many times. This chain joins TRBV29-1 and TRBJ1-1; 8 nucleotides align to TRBD1. Per germline, CDR1 SQVTM and CDR2 ANQGSEA. With V trimmed by 5 bases and J by 4 bases, 6 bases remained unmatched. There are 13 residues in the CDR3. CDR3 residues: CSVHTGGITEAFF. CDR3 DNA sequence: TGCAGCGTTCACACAGGGGGAATCACTGAAGCTTTCTTT.

To note about this clonotype: Being one base from a much bigger clone, this may be a read error. V is TRBV6-1 and J is TRBJ2-3; TRBD2 matches 7 bases. The CDR3 length is 12 residues. The J segment lost 7 bases and the V segment lost 7 bases, leaving 5 bases of the junction unmatched. Germline V gene data show CDR1 as MNHNS and CDR2 as SASEGT. CDR3 in DNA: TGTGCCAGCACCGGGGGGATGAATACGCAGTATTTT. Translation gives CASTGGMNTQYF.

This clonotype has a handful of counts. The rearrangement uses TRBV6-5 and TRBJ1-4, with a tentative D call TRBD1 (5 bases). CDR3 size: 15 residues. Germline assignment: CDR1 MNHEY and CDR2 SVGAGI. Deletions cut 5 bases from V and 1 base from J, with 11 bases between. The CDR3 DNA reads TGTGCCAGCAGTCCCTCCGGGGGAACTAATGAAAAACTGTTTTTT. This sequence encodes CASSPSGGTNEKLFF.

This clonotype was seen ten or more times. V gene TRBV10-3 combines with J gene TRBJ2-5; TRBD1 might be the D (6 bases). Trimming cost V 3 bases and J 1 base, with 18 bases left between them. The germline gives CDR1 ENHRY, CDR2 SYGVKD. This CDR3 is built from 17 residues. This CDR3 is CAISDNTNTGSQETQYF. As DNA, the CDR3 is TGTGCCATCAGTGATAATACAAACACAGGGTCCCAAGAGACCCAGTACTTC.

This clonotype has a count of ten or more. The rearrangement links TRBV7-9 to TRBJ2-1; D is perhaps TRBD1 or TRBD2 (6 bases each). Trimming removed 6 bases at V and 0 bases at J, with 12 bases between. The germline V gene encodes CDR1 SEHNR and CDR2 FQNEAQ (reference sequence). The CDR3 is made up of 15 amino acids. CDR3 in amino acids: CASSSPGASYNEQFF. CDR3 sequence (DNA): TGTGCCAGCAGTTCCCCGGGGGCCTCCTACAATGAGCAGTTCTTC.

Remarks on this clonotype: This clone may be a read error of a much larger clone one base away. The chain is built from TRBV5-4 and TRBJ2-7; maybe TRBD2 (5 bases). CDR1 is SGHNT, CDR2 YYREEE, per germline (reference sequence). There are 14 residues in the CDR3. CDR3 DNA: TGTGCCAGCAGCTTGGTTCCAGCTGACTACGAGCGGTACTTC. This codes for CASSLVPADYERYF. Drawing the rest from reference TRBV5-4 and TRBJ2-7, the complete variable domain is ETGVTQSPTHLIKTRGQQVTLRCSSQSGHNTVSWYQQALGQGPQFIFQYYREEENGRGNFPPRFSGLQFPNYSSELNVNALELDDSALYLCASSLVPADYERYFGPGTRLTVT.

In the case of this clonotype: A much larger clone differs by one base, so this may be a read error. The J gene is TRBJ1-1, the V gene TRBV7-9, with 10 bases that match TRBD1. The germline V gene has CDR1 SEHNR and CDR2 FQNEAQ (reference sequence). This CDR3 is built from 18 residues. In DNA form, the CDR3 reads TGCGCCAGCGGCTTGGGGGACAGGGGACCCCGTATGAACACTGAAGCTTTCTTT. It is translated as CASGLGDRGPRMNTEAFF.

There are many counts of this clonotype. The chain couples TRBV7-2 to TRBJ2-7; 8 bases line up with TRBD2. Looked up from germline, CDR1 is SGHTA and CDR2 is FQGNSA. V was pared by 5 bases and J by 7 bases, with 10 bases of the junction left unmatched. CDR3 size: 14 residues. CDR3: CASSPPGASGEQYF. As DNA, the CDR3 is TGTGCCAGCAGCCCCCCAGGGGCTAGCGGGGAGCAGTACTTC. Combining the CDR3 with reference TRBV7-2 and TRBJ2-7 gives the whole variable domain GAGVSQSPSNKVTEKGKDVELRCDPISGHTALYWYRQSLGQGLEFLIYFQGNSAPDKSGLPSDRFSAERTGGSVSTLTIQRTQQEDSAVYLCASSPPGASGEQYFGPGTRLTVT.

This chain uses TRBV2 with TRBJ2-7; TRBD1 or TRBD2 may be the D gene (5 bases each). The DNA end is a closer match to TRBJ2-1, so the J assignment may be wrong. The germline V gene encodes CDR1 SNHLY and CDR2 FYNNEI. The CDR3 runs 13 residues. The CDR3 loop reads CAWSVDPRDEQFF. CDR3 sequence (DNA): TGTGCCTGGAGTGTAGACCCCAGGGACGAGCAGTTCTTC.

This chain joins TRBV15 and TRBJ2-5; 7 nucleotides agree with TRBD1. Germline-derived CDR1 and CDR2 are LNHNV and YYDKDF (reference sequence). The ends lost 3 bases at V and 1 base at J; junction bases unmatched: 2. The CDR3 loop spans 14 amino acids. CDR3 residues: CATSSRQGQETQYF. In DNA form, the CDR3 reads TGTGCCACCAGCAGCCGACAGGGCCAAGAGACCCAGTACTTC.

In the case of this clonotype: At one end, the junction sequence differs from germline, possibly due to a read error. The V call is TRBV29-1, the J call TRBJ2-7; D call uncertain. This CDR3 has 15 residues. The V gene's germline CDR1 is SQVTM and CDR2 ANQGSEA. CDR3 in DNA: TGTGCCAGCAGATCTCCCGGGCAGACGGCCTACGAGCAGTACTTC. It translates to CASRSPGQTAYEQYF.

This clonotype was recorded at least ten times. The chain joins TRBV29-1 to TRBJ2-1; 9 bases map to TRBD2. With 3 bases clipped from V and 7 bases from J, the junction kept 7 bases outside the gene matches. The CDR3 length is 14 residues. In germline, CDR1 is SQVTM, CDR2 ANQGSEA. For the CDR3, the DNA is TGCAGCGTTGATACCAGCGGGAGGCAGAATGAGCAGTTCTTC. Amino acids: CSVDTSGRQNEQFF.

The chain joins TRBV2 to TRBJ2-3; D may correspond to TRBD1 or TRBD2 (6 bases each). The CDR3 runs 15 residues. V shed 2 bases and J shed 0 bases, with 9 bases lying between them. Germline CDR1 reads SNHLY; CDR2 reads FYNNEI. The CDR3 sequence is CASSERGASTDTQYF. In DNA, the CDR3 is TGTGCCAGCAGTGAAAGGGGGGCGAGCACAGATACGCAGTATTTT.

This clonotype came up many times. The gene calls are TRBV7-3 and TRBJ1-5, with D uncertain. This CDR3 has 16 residues. V shed 10 bases and J shed 4 bases, with 23 bases lying between them. The germline V gene encodes CDR1 SGHTA and CDR2 FQGTGA. CDR3 protein: CATNSGVDPRNQPQHF. CDR3 coding DNA: TGTGCCACCAACAGCGGAGTCGACCCTAGGAATCAGCCCCAGCATTTT.